Following are 6 T cell receptor beta chains from one sample sequenced in a study of spatial heterogeneity in lung cancer (dated by TCRdb to the late 2010s). Library preparation used 5' RACE. Data came from a NextSeq 500. In TCRdb, the public reads were trimmed at Q25 with fastp and aligned with MiXCR, with productive beta chains retained. Entries are consolidated by CDR3 protein sequence, retaining the most common genes and DNA. The sample table lists around 45,000 distinct CDR3 sequences, around 21% of them with a count of one. The biggest ten clones account for approximately 6.8% of the sample. In light of the paper, this sample's time point label describes: blood at routine non-recurrence follow-up after resection. This material consisted of PBMCs, taken at follow-up. These TCRs come from a female donor with early-stage non-small cell lung cancer.

This clonotype appeared a few times. Sequence at one end of the junction differs from germline and may be a read error. The chain couples TRBV29-1 to TRBJ1-3, with D perhaps matching TRBD1 (5 bases). Germline CDR1 is SQVTM and CDR2 is ANQGSEA. CDR3 length: 15 residues. The CDR3 DNA reads TGCAGCGTGGAAGTGATCGGGGCGCGCGGAAACACCATATATTTT. Its translation: CSVEVIGARGNTIYF.

This clonotype was seen a few times. The CDR3 loop is CSVGGSNQPQHF. The CDR3 nucleotides read TGCAGCGTTGGCGGTAGCAATCAGCCCCAGCATTTT. V usage is TRBV29-1 and J usage is TRBJ1-5; D is ambiguous. Germline V gene data show CDR1 as SQVTM and CDR2 as ANQGSEA. Trimming stripped 4 bases from V and 0 bases from J, with 4 bases between. The CDR3 length is 12 residues.

This clonotype was counted only a few times. The gene calls are TRBV24-1 and TRBJ1-2; possible D gene TRBD1, 6 bases. Germline assignment: CDR1 KGHDR and CDR2 SFDVKD. The V end lost 9 bases, the J end lost 0 bases, and 10 bases lay between the germline ends. The length of the CDR3 is 13 residues. DNA for the CDR3: TGTGCCACCTGGGGGCCTACTAACTATGGCTACACCTTC. It translates to CATWGPTNYGYTF.

The gene calls are TRBV6-5 and TRBJ1-2; a possible D gene is TRBD1 (5 bases). Looked up from germline, CDR1 is MNHEY and CDR2 is SVGAGI. The V end lost 6 bases, the J end lost 8 bases, and 16 bases lay between the germline ends. This CDR3 region has 13 residues. CDR3: CASSGGTSLGYTF. The CDR3 DNA sequence: TGTGCCAGCAGCGGAGGGACCTCACTCGGCTACACCTTC.

The chain carries TRBV30 and TRBJ1-5; a possible D gene is TRBD1 (5 bases). The V end lost 0 bases, the J end lost 7 bases, and 19 bases lay between the germline ends. Germline CDR1 GTSNPN, CDR2 SVGIG (reference sequence). The CDR3 extends over 16 amino acids. CDR3 region: CAWSVRGDLSGQPQHF. For the CDR3, the DNA is TGTGCCTGGAGTGTACGGGGGGACTTATCTGGGCAGCCCCAGCATTTT.

About this clonotype: Being one base from a much bigger clone, this may be a read error. The V call is TRBV10-1, the J call TRBJ1-1; a weak D match, TRBD1 (6 bases). Deletions cut 6 bases from V and 5 bases from J, with 19 bases between. Germline CDR1 is WNHNN and CDR2 is SYGVQD (reference sequence). This CDR3 is built from 15 residues. CDR3 DNA sequence: TGCGCCAGCAGCGGAGGGCAGGGGACGCGGACTGAAGCTTTCTTT. This codes for CASSGGQGTRTEAFF.